This T cell receptor (beta chain) was captured by sequencing in a study of blood T cell repertoires in COVID-19. Turning to the study itself: Sites in the United States, Italy and Spain provided acute and convalescent COVID-19 samples.

CDR3 length: 13 amino acids. The V gene's germline CDR1 is KGHDR and CDR2 SFDVKD. V dropped 5 bases and J dropped 7 bases, with 10 bases sitting between them. Adults between roughly 18 and 95 years of age took part from fewer than 30 US areas. Some clones are missing from TCRdb's copy, which holds only in-frame ones; the method was immunoSEQ multiplex PCR. The sample has 200,000 to 250,000 clones, about nine tenths seen once. The sequenced material came from PBMCs or T cells enriched from blood (not recorded which). The receptor was isolated from a woman aged 40-49 years with acute COVID-19. This sequence joins TRBV24-1 and TRBJ2-2, with a weak D call TRBD2 (6 bases). Here the CDR3 reads CATSAGVNGELFF. The CDR3 DNA follows: TGTGCCACCAGTGCGGGGGTTAACGGGGAGCTGTTTTTT.